Each of the 5 T cell receptor beta chains below was sequenced from the same sample in a study of beta chain features in type 1 diabetes. Study-level points and caveats: In every one of the four CD4+ subsets, TCRB CDR3s were moderately but significantly shorter in Type 1 diabetes patients.

Their antigen targets remain unknown. The whole isolated RNA underwent reverse transcription, so sequencing captured expressed TCRB transcripts. TCRdb keeps only in-frame clones here, not all; method: immunoSEQ multiplex PCR. Counted here are 640,000 or so clones, about 14% occurring once; the ten biggest clones make up approximately 0.042%. Sequencing was done on a sample of naive CD4+ T cells from blood. These receptors came from a man younger than 35 with type 1 diabetes.

This clone was seen only a few times. The rearrangement uses TRBV29-1 and TRBJ2-5, with D unclear. The CDR3 consists of 14 residues. Trimming shortened V by 3 bases and J by 2 bases, and 13 bases separated the two germline ends. Germline V gene sequence: CDR1 SQVTM, CDR2 ANQGSEA. CDR3 nucleotides: TGCAGCGTTGAGCTTCGGTACTTACAAGAGACCCAGTACTTC. Its protein product is CSVELRYLQETQYF.

In its sample, this clone was seen a few times. The chain links TRBV27 to TRBJ2-7; D might be TRBD2 (5 bases). V was trimmed by 3 bases and J by 3 bases, leaving 15 bases between them. The length of the CDR3 is 15 residues. CDR1 and CDR2 from the germline V gene are MNHEY and SMNVEV (reference sequence). The CDR3 coding sequence is TGTGCCAGCAGTTTGAGCTTGTGGAGGTACTACGAGCAGTACTTC. This translates into CASSLSLWRYYEQYF.

DNA of the CDR3: TGTGCCAGTCAGCGGGCGGGGACCACAGATACGCAGTATTTT. It codes for CASQRAGTTDTQYF. The genes are TRBV19 and TRBJ2-3; TRBD2 is a possible D gene (6 bases). Germline V lookup: CDR1 LNHDA, CDR2 SQIVND (reference sequence). The germline V and J ends were trimmed by 8 bases and 2 bases, with 14 bases remaining between them. The CDR3 contains 14 residues.

This clone was recorded a few times. The chain joins TRBV29-1 to TRBJ2-7; 7 positions match TRBD2. The CDR3 loop spans 13 amino acids. The ends lost 4 bases at V and 2 bases at J; junction bases unmatched: 5. CDR1 and CDR2 (germline): SQVTM, ANQGSEA. This CDR3 reads CSVVSGAPYEQYF. The DNA of the CDR3 is TGCAGCGTTGTGAGCGGGGCTCCCTACGAGCAGTACTTC.

DNA of the CDR3: TGTGCCAGCAGCCGAATCAGGGACAGGGGGTTTACTGAAGCTTTCTTT. The encoded protein is CASSRIRDRGFTEAFF. The chain uses TRBV7-9 and TRBJ1-1; 11 bases fit TRBD1. The V segment lost 5 bases and the J segment 5 bases; nucleotides outside the gene matches: 10. CDR1 SEHNR and CDR2 FQNEAQ come from the germline V gene (reference sequence). The CDR3 loop spans 16 amino acids.